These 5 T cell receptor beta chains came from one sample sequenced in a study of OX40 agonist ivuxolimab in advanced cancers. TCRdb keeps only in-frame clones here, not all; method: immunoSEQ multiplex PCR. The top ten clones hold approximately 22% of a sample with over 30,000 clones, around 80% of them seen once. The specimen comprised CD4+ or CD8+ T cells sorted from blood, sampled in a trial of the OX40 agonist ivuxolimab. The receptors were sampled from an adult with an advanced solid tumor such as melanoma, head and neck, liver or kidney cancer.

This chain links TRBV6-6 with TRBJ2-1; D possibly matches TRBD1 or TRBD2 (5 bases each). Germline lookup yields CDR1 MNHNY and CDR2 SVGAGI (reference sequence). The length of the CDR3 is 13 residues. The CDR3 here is CATGRGGNNEQFF. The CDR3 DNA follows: TGTGCTACAGGCCGTGGGGGAAACAATGAGCAGTTCTTC.

This CDR3 reads CAWRAGPSLQYF. The CDR3 DNA is TGTGCCTGGAGAGCCGGACCGAGCTTGCAGTACTTC. J is TRBJ2-7 and V is TRBV30, with D hard to call. CDR1 and CDR2 (germline): GTSNPN, SVGIG (reference sequence). V lost 3 bases and J 9 bases, leaving 15 bases between the germline ends. The CDR3 has 12 amino acids.

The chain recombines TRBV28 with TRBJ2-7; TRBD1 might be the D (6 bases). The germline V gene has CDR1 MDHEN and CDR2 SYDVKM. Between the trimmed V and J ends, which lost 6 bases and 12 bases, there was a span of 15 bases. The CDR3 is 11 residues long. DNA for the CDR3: TGTGCCAGCAGGGAACAGGGCGGGTGGTACTTC. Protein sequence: CASREQGGWYF.

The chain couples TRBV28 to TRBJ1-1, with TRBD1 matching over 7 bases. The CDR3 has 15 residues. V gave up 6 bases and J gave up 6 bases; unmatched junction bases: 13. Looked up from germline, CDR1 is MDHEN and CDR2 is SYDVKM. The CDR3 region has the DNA TGTGCCAGCAGGCCCAGTACAGGGGTAGCGGCTGAAGCTTTCTTT. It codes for CASRPSTGVAAEAFF.

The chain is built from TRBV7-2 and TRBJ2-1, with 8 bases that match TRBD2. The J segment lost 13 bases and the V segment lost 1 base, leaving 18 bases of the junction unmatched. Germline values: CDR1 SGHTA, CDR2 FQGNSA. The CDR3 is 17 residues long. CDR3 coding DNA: TGTGCCAGCAGCTTAGGTGGCGGGGGGTCTCCGGGAGGGTCTCAGTTCTTC. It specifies CASSLGGGGSPGGSQFF.